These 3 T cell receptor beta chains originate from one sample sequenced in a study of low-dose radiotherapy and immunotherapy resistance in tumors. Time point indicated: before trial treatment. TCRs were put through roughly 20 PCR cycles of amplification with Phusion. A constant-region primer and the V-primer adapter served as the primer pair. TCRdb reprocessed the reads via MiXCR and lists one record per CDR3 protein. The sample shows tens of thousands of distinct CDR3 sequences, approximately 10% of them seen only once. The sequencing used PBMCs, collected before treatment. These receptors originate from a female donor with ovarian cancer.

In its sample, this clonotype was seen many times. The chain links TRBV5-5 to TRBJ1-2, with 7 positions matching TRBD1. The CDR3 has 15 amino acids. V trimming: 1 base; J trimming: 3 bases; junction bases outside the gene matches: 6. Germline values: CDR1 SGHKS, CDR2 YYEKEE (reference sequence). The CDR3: CASSLTPGQHYGYTF. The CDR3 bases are TGTGCCAGCAGCTTGACACCGGGACAGCACTATGGCTACACCTTC.

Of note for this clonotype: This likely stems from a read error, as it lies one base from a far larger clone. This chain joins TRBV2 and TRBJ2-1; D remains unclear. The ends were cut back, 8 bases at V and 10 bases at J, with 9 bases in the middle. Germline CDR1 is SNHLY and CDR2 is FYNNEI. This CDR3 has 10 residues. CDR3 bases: TGTGCCAGCGGGCAATACGAGCAGTTCTTC. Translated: CASGQYEQFF.

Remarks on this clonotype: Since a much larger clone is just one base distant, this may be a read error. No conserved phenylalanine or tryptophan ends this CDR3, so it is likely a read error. The CDR3 loop reads CASSYGLHYEQYY. CDR3 coding DNA: TGTGCCAGCAGTTACGGACTACACTACGAGCAGTACTAC. The chain has TRBV6-6 and TRBJ2-7, with D possibly matching TRBD2 (6 bases). Germline V CDR1 and CDR2: MNHNY, SVGAGI (reference sequence). This CDR3 is 13 amino acids long. V was clipped by 2 bases and J by 3 bases, with 8 bases between them.